This T cell receptor beta chain was identified in a study of T-cell memory formation after mild COVID-19. The overall study: In these data, TCR clusters were largely donor specific. Whole-study results and caveats: CD4/CD8 balance held among clones contracting day 15 to 85, and later expanders leaned CD4+. Memory cells collected pre-infection included some clones that later responded, suggesting cross-reactive memory joined. CD4+ contracting clones lay mainly in CM and EM, CD8+ ones in EMRA.

The CDR3 length is 12 residues. Germline values: CDR1 DFQATT, CDR2 SNEGSKA (reference sequence). TCRdb reanalysed the 5' RACE reads using MiXCR and keeps one entry per CDR3 protein. The sample holds about 150,000 distinct CDR3 sequences, over 10% seen once. On this clonotype: Its specificity is not known.

Specimen: PBMCs or a T cell subset sorted from them (not recorded which). The sequence came from a man aged 18-30 years who had mild COVID-19 (a few samples of this study predate the infection). Cell type and time point are not known. The rearrangement joins TRBV20-1 to TRBJ1-3; no reliable D call. CDR3: CAGLNSGNTIYF. CDR3 in DNA: TGCGCAGGTCTAAACTCTGGAAACACCATATATTTT.